A single sample gave rise to the 13 T cell receptor beta chains below, sequenced in a study of radiotherapy plus CTLA-4 blockade in lung cancer. Repertoires were generated with immunoSEQ multiplex PCR, while TCRdb's copy carries only in-frame clones and drops some. The sample records roughly 30,000 clones, roughly four fifths being singletons. The material was peripheral blood, obtained from a patient treated with radiotherapy plus ipilimumab. All receptors come from a human donor with non-small cell lung cancer that progressed on radiotherapy plus ipilimumab.

The gene calls are TRBV4-1 and TRBJ1-5, with D maybe TRBD1 (6 bases). Germline V gene lookup returns CDR1 MGHRA and CDR2 YSYEKL. This CDR3 has 15 amino acids. Trimming took off 4 bases at V and 0 bases at J, with 10 bases between the two ends. CDR3 amino acids: CASSPYRDSNQPQHF. The CDR3 bases are TGCGCCAGCAGCCCATACAGGGATAGCAATCAGCCCCAGCATTTT.

The rearrangement joins TRBV2 to TRBJ2-2; TRBD2 aligns across 15 bases. Looked up from germline, CDR1 is SNHLY and CDR2 is FYNNEI. There are 15 residues in the CDR3. The trim removed 8 bases at V and 8 bases at J, leaving 6 bases unmatched. CDR3 bases: TGTGCCAGCTCGGGGACTAGCGGGGGGACTGGGGAGCTGTTTTTT. Residues: CASSGTSGGTGELFF.

The chain uses TRBV15 and TRBJ1-1; D perhaps matches TRBD1 (6 bases). V lost 4 bases to trimming and J lost 0 bases, with 15 bases between them. Germline CDR1 LNHNV, CDR2 YYDKDF (reference sequence). The CDR3 is 16 amino acids. In DNA form, the CDR3 reads TGTGCCACCAGCAAGAAGTGGGACACTATGAACACTGAAGCTTTCTTT. Encoded protein: CATSKKWDTMNTEAFF.

The chain joins TRBV4-1 to TRBJ2-7; 9 nucleotides agree with TRBD2. This CDR3 spans 14 amino acids. Germline-derived CDR1 and CDR2 are MGHRA and YSYEKL. Germline trimming cut 2 bases from V and 7 bases from J; bases unmatched to any gene: 6. The CDR3 nucleotides are TGCGCCAGCAGCCAACTAGCGGGGTTTGGGGAGCAGTACTTC. This encodes CASSQLAGFGEQYF.

This clone was counted between two and nine times. The same CDR3 also results from other DNA sequences found in this sample. CDR3 in DNA: TGTGCCAGCAGTTTAGGGGGGGGGAACACTGAAGCTTTCTTT. Encoded protein: CASSLGGGNTEAFF. The chain has TRBV27 and TRBJ1-1, with D perhaps matching TRBD1 (5 bases). Per germline, CDR1 MNHEY and CDR2 SMNVEV (reference sequence). Trimming took off 2 bases at V and 1 base at J, with 8 bases between the two ends. This CDR3 is built from 14 residues.

The chain is built from TRBV9 and TRBJ2-5, with D possibly TRBD2 on 5 matching bases. The V gene's germline CDR1 is SGDLS and CDR2 YYNGEE. With 3 bases removed from V and 5 bases from J, the gap between germline ends came to 11 bases. The CDR3 covers 13 residues. This CDR3 is CASSGGFLETQYF. CDR3 in DNA: TGTGCCAGCAGCGGAGGGTTTTTGGAGACCCAGTACTTC.

The gene calls are TRBV7-8 and TRBJ2-7, with TRBD1 identical over 11 bases. The CDR3 runs 15 residues. The V gene end was trimmed by 5 bases and the J gene end by 6 bases; junction bases not matched to a gene: 9. The germline CDR1 and CDR2 sequences are SGHVS and FQNEAQ. The DNA for the CDR3 is TGTGCCAGCAGCCCGCCCGGGACAGGGGGTATCGAGCAGTACTTC. Amino acid sequence: CASSPPGTGGIEQYF.

J is TRBJ1-2 and V is TRBV19, with TRBD1 matching 8 bases. With 6 bases clipped from V and 2 bases from J, the junction kept 8 bases outside the gene matches. This CDR3 region has 15 residues. Germline CDR1 reads LNHDA; CDR2 reads SQIVND (reference sequence). The CDR3 DNA reads as TGTGCCAGTAGCTGGTCTAGGACAGGGAACTATGGCTACACCTTC. This gives the protein CASSWSRTGNYGYTF.

The rearrangement links TRBV25-1 to TRBJ1-2, with TRBD1 identical over 10 bases. Germline CDR1 is MGHDK and CDR2 is SYGVNS. The ends lost 1 base at V and 8 bases at J; junction bases unmatched: 7. CDR3 size: 15 residues. The CDR3 bases are TGTGCCAGCAGTGAATGGGACAGGGGCAGCAGGGGCTACACCTTC. It is translated as CASSEWDRGSRGYTF.

In DNA, the CDR3 is TGTGCCAGCAGCTTGGTAGGCTCTGGGGGCCGACACGAGCAGTACTTC. This encodes CASSLVGSGGRHEQYF. The J gene is TRBJ2-7, the V gene TRBV5-8; weak D call: TRBD1 (6 bases). The CDR3 is 16 amino acids. The germline V gene has CDR1 SGHTS and CDR2 YDEGEE. V gave up 0 bases and J gave up 5 bases, with 18 bases separating them.

J is TRBJ2-5 and V is TRBV7-9; TRBD2 aligns across 7 bases. This CDR3 contains 15 residues. V gave up 5 bases and J gave up 1 base; unmatched junction bases: 7. Germline V gene data show CDR1 as SEHNR and CDR2 as FQNEAQ (reference sequence). The CDR3: CASSPRGLLQETQYF. As DNA, the CDR3 is TGTGCCAGCAGCCCACGGGGACTACTCCAAGAGACCCAGTACTTC.

This clone came up once. The J gene is TRBJ2-1, the V gene TRBV7-3, with TRBD2 identical over 8 bases. Germline CDR1 SGHTA, CDR2 FQGTGA. V shed 4 bases and J 6 bases; nucleotides not matched to a gene: 11. The CDR3 has 16 amino acids. CDR3 loop: CASSSAGGRKPNEQFF. Here the CDR3 DNA reads TGTGCCAGCAGCTCTGCGGGGGGCCGTAAACCCAATGAGCAGTTCTTC. Drawing the rest from reference TRBV7-3 and TRBJ2-1, the complete variable domain is GAGVSQTPSNKVTEKGKYVELRCDPISGHTALYWYRQSLGQGPEFLIYFQGTGAADDSGLPNDRFFAVRPEGSVSTLKIQRTERGDSAVYLCASSSAGGRKPNEQFFGPGTRLTVL.

The chain carries TRBV6-5 and TRBJ2-1; 7 nucleotides align to TRBD1. V gave up 3 bases and J gave up 8 bases; unmatched junction bases: 7. The CDR3 loop spans 14 amino acids. Per the germline V gene, CDR1 is MNHEY and CDR2 is SVGAGI. The CDR3 here is CASSYSDRSDEQFF. DNA of the CDR3: TGTGCCAGCAGTTATTCGGACAGGTCGGATGAGCAGTTCTTC.